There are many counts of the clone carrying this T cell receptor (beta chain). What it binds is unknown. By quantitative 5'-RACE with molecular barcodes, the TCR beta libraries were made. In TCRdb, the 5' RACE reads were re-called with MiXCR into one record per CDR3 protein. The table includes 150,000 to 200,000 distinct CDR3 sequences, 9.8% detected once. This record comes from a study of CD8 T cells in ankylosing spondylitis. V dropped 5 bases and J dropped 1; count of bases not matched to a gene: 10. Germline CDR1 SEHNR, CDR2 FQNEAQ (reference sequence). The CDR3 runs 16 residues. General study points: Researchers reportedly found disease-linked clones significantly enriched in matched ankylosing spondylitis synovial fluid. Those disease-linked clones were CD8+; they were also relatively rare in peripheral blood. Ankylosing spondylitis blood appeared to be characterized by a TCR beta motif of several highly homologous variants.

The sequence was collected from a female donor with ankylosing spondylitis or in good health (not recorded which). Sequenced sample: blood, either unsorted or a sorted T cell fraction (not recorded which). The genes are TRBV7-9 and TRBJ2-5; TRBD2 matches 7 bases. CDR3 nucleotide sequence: TGTGCCAGCAGCGCCCATCTAGCGGAGATCCAAGAGACCCAGTACTTC. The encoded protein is CASSAHLAEIQETQYF.